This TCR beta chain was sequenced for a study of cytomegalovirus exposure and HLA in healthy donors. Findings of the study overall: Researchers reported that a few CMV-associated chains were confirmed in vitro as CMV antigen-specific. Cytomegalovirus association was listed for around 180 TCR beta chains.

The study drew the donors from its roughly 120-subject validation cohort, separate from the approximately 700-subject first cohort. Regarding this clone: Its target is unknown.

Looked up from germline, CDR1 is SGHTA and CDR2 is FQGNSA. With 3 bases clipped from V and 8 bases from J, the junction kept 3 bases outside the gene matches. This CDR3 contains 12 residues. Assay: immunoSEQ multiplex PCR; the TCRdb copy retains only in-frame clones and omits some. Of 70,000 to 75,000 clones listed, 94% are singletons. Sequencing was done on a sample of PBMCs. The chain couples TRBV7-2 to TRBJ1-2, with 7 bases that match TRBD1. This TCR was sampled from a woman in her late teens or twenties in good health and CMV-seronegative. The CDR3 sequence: CASSFYRGGYTF. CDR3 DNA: TGTGCCAGCAGCTTCTACAGGGGCGGCTACACCTTC.